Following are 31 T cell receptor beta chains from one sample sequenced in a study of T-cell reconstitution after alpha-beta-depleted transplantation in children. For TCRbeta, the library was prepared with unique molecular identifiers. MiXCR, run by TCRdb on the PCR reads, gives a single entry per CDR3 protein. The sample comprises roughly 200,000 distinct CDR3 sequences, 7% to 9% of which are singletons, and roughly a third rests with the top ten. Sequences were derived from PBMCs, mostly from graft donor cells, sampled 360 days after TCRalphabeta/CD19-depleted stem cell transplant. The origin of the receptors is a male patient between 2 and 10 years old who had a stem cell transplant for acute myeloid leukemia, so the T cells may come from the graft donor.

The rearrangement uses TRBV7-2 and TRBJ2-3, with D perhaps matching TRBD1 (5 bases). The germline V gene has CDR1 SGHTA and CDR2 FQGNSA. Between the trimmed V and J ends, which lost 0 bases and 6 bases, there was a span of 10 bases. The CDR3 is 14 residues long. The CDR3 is CASSLAPHRDTQYF. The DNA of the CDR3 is TGTGCCAGCAGCTTAGCCCCGCACAGGGATACGCAGTATTTT.

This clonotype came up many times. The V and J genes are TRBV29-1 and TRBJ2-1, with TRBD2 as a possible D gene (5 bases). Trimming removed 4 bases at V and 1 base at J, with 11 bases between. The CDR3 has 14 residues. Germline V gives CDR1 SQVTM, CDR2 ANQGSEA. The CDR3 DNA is TGCAGCGTTGCGTATCGGGGTTCCTACAATGAGCAGTTCTTC. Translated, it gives CSVAYRGSYNEQFF.

The CDR3 bases are TGTGCCAGCAGCTTATGGGCCCTCCTAGGGGAGCAGTACTTC. Its protein product is CASSLWALLGEQYF. V usage is TRBV7-2 and J usage is TRBJ2-7; D unclear. Trimming removed 2 bases from V and 7 bases from J, with 15 bases in between. Looked up from germline, CDR1 is SGHTA and CDR2 is FQGNSA. The CDR3 contains 14 residues.

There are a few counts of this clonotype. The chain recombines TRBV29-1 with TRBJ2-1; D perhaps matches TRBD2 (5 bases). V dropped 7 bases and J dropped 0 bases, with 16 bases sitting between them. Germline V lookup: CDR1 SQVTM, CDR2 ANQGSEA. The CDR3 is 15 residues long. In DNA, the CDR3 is TGCAGCGCTGTCGGGCGGAGGAGCTCCTACAATGAGCAGTTCTTC. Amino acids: CSAVGRRSSYNEQFF.

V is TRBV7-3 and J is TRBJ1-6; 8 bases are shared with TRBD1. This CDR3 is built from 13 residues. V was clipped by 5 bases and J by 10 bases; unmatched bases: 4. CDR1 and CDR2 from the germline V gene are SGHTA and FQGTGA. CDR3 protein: CASSPDRESPLHF. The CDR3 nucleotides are TGTGCCAGCAGCCCGGACAGGGAATCACCCCTCCACTTT.

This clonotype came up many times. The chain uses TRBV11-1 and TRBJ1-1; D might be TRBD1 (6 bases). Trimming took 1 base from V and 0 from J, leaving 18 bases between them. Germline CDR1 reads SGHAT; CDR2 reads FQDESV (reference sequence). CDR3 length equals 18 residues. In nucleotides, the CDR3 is TGTGCCAGCAGCTTAGGGGGTGTGGGACAACCCATGAACACTGAAGCTTTCTTT. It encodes CASSLGGVGQPMNTEAFF.

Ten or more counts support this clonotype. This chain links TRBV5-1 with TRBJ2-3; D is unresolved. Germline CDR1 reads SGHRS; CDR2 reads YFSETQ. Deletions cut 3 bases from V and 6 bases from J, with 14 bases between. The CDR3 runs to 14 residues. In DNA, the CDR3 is TGCGCCAGCAGCTCCTCCGACCTCCGGGATACGCAGTATTTT. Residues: CASSSSDLRDTQYF.

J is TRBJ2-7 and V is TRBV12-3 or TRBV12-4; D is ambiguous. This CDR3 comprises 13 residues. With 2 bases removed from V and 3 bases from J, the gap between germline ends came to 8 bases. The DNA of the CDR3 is TGTGCCAGCAGTTTATTGGGCCTCTACGAGCAGTACTTC. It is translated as CASSLLGLYEQYF.

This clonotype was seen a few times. For the CDR3, the DNA is TGTGCCAGCAGCTTAGGAGGAAAAACGGTCCTCGAGCAGTACGTC. Translating it yields CASSLGGKTVLEQYV. This chain connects TRBV5-6 to TRBJ2-7; the D gene is possibly TRBD2 (5 bases). The CDR3 totals 15 residues. V lost 2 bases and J lost 6, with 18 bases in between. Germline-derived CDR1 and CDR2 are SGHDT and YYEEEE.

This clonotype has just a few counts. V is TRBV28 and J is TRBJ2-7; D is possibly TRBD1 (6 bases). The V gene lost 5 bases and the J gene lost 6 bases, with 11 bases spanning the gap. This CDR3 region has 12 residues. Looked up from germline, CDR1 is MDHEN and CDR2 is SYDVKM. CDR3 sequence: CASSLQGREQYF. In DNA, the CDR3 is TGTGCCAGCAGTCTACAGGGTCGCGAGCAGTACTTC.

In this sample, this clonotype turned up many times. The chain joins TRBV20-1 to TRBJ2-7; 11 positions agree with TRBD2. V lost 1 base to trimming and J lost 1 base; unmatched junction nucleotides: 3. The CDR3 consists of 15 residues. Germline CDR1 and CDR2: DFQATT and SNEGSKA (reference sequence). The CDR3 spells CSARVLAGDSYEQYF. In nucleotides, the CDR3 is TGCAGTGCTAGAGTACTAGCGGGAGATTCCTACGAGCAGTACTTC.

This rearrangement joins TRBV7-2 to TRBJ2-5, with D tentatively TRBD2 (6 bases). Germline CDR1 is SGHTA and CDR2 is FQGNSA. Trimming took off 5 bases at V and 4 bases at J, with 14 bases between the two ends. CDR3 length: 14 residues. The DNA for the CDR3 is TGTGCCAGCAGCCCGGGGGTAAGGGGAGAGACCCAGTACTTC. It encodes CASSPGVRGETQYF. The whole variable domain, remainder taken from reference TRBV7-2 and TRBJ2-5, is GAGVSQSPSNKVTEKGKDVELRCDPISGHTALYWYRQSLGQGLEFLIYFQGNSAPDKSGLPSDRFSAERTGGSVSTLTIQRTQQEDSAVYLCASSPGVRGETQYFGPGTRLLVL.

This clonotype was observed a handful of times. DNA of the CDR3: TGTGCCAGCAGCTTAGGGACAGGGGCCAACTACGAGCAGTACTTC. This gives the protein CASSLGTGANYEQYF. This rearrangement joins TRBV7-6 to TRBJ2-7; 9 nucleotides match TRBD1. The CDR3 contains 15 residues. Germline lookup yields CDR1 SGHVS and CDR2 FNYEAQ. J gave up 3 bases and V 1 base, and 4 bases lay outside the gene matches.

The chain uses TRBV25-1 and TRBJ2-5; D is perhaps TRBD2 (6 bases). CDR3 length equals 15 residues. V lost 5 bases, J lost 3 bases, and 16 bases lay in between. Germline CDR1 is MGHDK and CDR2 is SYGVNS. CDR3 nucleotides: TGTGCCAGCAGTATACTCGCGGGGTTTGAAGAGACCCAGTACTTC. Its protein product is CASSILAGFEETQYF.

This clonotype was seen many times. The CDR3 protein is CASSFGGGQNIQYF. In DNA form, the CDR3 reads TGTGCCAGCAGTTTCGGGGGGGGCCAAAACATTCAGTACTTC. This chain connects TRBV12-3 or TRBV12-4 to TRBJ2-4; 8 bases are a match to TRBD2. This CDR3 has 14 amino acids. Trimming cost V 3 bases and J 5 bases; bases outside gene matches: 3.

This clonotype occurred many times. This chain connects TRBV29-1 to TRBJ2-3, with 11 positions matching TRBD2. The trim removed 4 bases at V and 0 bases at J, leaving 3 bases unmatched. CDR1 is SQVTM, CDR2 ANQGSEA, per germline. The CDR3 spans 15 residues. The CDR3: CSVGVAGGSTDTQYF. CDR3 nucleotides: TGCAGCGTTGGAGTAGCGGGGGGGAGCACAGATACGCAGTATTTT.

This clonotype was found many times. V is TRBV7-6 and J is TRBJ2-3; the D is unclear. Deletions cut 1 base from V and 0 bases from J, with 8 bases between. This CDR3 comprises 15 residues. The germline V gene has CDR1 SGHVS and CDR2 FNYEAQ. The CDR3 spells CASSLDPRSTDTQYF. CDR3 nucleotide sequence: TGTGCCAGCAGCTTAGACCCCCGAAGCACAGATACGCAGTATTTT.

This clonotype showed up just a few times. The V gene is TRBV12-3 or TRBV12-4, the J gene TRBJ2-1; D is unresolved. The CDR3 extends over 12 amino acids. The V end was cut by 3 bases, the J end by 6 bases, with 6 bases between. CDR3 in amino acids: CASSFKGNEQFF. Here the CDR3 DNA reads TGTGCCAGCAGTTTCAAGGGCAATGAGCAGTTCTTC.

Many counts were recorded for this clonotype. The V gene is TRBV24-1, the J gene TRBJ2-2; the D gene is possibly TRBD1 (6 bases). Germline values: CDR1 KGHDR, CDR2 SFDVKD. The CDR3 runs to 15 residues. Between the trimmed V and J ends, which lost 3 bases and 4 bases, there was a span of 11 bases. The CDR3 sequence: CATSDPGVTTGELFF. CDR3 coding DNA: TGTGCCACCAGTGATCCAGGGGTTACCACCGGGGAGCTGTTTTTT.

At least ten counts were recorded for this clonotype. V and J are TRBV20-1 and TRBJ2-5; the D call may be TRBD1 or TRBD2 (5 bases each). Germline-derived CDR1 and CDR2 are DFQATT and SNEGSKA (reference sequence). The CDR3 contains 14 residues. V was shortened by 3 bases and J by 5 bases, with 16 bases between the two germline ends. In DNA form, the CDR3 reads TGCAGTGCTAGTATGGGGCGCAGAGGGGAGACCCAGTACTTC. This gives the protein CSASMGRRGETQYF.

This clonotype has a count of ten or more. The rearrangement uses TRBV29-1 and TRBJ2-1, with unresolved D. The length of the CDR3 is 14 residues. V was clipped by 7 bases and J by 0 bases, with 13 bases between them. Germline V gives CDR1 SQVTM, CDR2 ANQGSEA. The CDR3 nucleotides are TGCAGCGCAGGACCCTACAGCTCCTACAATGAGCAGTTCTTC. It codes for CSAGPYSSYNEQFF.

In DNA form, the CDR3 reads TGCAGTGCTACCACCGACAGGGGGGAGACCCAGTACTTC. The encoded protein is CSATTDRGETQYF. The chain combines TRBV20-1 with TRBJ2-5; 9 bases are a match to TRBD1. From germline, CDR1 is DFQATT and CDR2 SNEGSKA (reference sequence). This CDR3 comprises 13 residues. After removal of 4 bases from V and 5 bases from J, the junction contained 5 bases not matched to a gene.

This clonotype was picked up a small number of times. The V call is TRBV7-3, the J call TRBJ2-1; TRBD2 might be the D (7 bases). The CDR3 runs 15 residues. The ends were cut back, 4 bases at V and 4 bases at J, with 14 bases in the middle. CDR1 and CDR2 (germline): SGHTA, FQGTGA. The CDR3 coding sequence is TGTGCCAGCAGCTCCCACGGGGGGCCTTACAATGAGCAGTTCTTC. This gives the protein CASSSHGGPYNEQFF.

The DNA for the CDR3 is TGTGCCAGCAGTCCATCTGGGTTGCGGATCTACAATGAGCAGTTCTTC. Translation: CASSPSGLRIYNEQFF. The rearrangement links TRBV12-3 or TRBV12-4 to TRBJ2-1; D remains ambiguous. This CDR3 has 16 amino acids. Deletions cut 5 bases from V and 3 bases from J, with 17 bases between.

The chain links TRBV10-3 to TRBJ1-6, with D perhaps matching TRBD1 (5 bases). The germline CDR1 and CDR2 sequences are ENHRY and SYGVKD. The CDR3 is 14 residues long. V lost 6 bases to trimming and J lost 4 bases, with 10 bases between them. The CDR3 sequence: CAISRDRYNSPLHF. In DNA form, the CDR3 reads TGTGCCATCAGCCGGGACCGATATAATTCACCCCTCCACTTT.

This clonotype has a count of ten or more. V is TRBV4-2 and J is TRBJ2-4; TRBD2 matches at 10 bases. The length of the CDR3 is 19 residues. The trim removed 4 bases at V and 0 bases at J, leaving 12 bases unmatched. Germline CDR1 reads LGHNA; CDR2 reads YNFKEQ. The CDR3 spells CASSPDPIAGGKAKNIQYF. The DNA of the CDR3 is TGTGCCAGCAGCCCGGACCCTATAGCGGGGGGAAAAGCCAAAAACATTCAGTACTTC.

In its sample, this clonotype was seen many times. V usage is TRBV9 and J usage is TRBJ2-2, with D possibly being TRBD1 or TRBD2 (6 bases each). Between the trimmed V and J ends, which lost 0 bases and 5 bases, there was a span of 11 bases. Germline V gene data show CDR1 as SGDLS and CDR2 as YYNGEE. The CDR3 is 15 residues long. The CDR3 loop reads CASSVAGARTGELFF. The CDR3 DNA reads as TGTGCCAGCAGCGTAGCGGGGGCGCGAACCGGGGAGCTGTTTTTT.

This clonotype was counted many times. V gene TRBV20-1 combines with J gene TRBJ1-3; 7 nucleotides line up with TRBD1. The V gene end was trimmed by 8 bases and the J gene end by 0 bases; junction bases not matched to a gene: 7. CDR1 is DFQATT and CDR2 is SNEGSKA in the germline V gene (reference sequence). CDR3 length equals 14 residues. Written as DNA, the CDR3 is TGCAGTACCAGACAGGGCCGCTCTGGAAACACCATATATTTT. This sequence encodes CSTRQGRSGNTIYF.

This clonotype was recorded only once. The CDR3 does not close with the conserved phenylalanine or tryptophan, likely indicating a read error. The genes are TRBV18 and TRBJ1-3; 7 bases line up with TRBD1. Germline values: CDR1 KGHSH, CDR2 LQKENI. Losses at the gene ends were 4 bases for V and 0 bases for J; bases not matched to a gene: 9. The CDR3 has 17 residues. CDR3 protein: CASSLTSGTVSGNTIYC. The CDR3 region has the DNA TGTGCCAGCTCACTTACCTCCGGGACAGTCTCTGGAAACACCATATATTGT.

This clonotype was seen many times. The CDR3, as DNA: TGTGCCAGCAGAAGGACAGGGGGTAATGAGCAGTTCTTC. This encodes CASRRTGGNEQFF. J is TRBJ2-1 and V is TRBV6-1, with 10 bases fitting TRBD1. Germline trimming cut 6 bases from V and 7 bases from J; bases unmatched to any gene: 3. CDR3 length equals 13 residues. CDR1 is MNHNS, CDR2 SASEGT, per germline.

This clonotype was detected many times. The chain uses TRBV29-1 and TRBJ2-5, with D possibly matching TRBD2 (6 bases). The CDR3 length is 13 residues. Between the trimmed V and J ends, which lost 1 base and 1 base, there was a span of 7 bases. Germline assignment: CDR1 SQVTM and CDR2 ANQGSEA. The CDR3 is CSVEGGAQETQYF. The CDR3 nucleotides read TGCAGCGTTGAAGGCGGGGCCCAAGAGACCCAGTACTTC.